This T cell receptor (beta chain) was documented in a study of beta chain features in type 1 diabetes. General observations from the study: Within each of all four CD4+ subsets, Type 1 diabetes patients had TCRB CDR3s that were moderately but significantly shorter. At VDJ recombination sites, type 1 diabetes patients had fewer insertions and more deleted nucleotides. A PCR bias possibly favoring shorter templates would apply equally to patients and controls.

Every donor provided one heparinised blood draw, which averaged around 110 mL. V dropped 6 bases and J dropped 5 bases, with 16 bases sitting between them. This CDR3 region has 13 residues. In germline, CDR1 is SQVTM, CDR2 ANQGSEA. TCRB transcripts that were expressed got sequenced, as all of the isolated RNA had been reverse transcribed. Regulatory, naive and central memory T cell samples averaged roughly 3.5 million reads. Assay used: immunoSEQ multiplex PCR; TCRdb lists only in-frame clones, some missing. The sample has some 150,000 clones, about an eighth seen once; the top ten hold around 1.4%. This clone was observed a handful of times. Its antigen is currently unknown.

The sequenced material came from central memory CD4+ T cells from blood. This receptor was obtained from a man between 18 and 29 years old with type 1 diabetes. The V gene is TRBV29-1, the J gene TRBJ1-1, with D possibly being TRBD1 (5 bases). CDR3 nucleotide sequence: TGCAGCGTCGAGAAGGGGAGCGGTACTGAAGCTTTCTTT. This gives the protein CSVEKGSGTEAFF.